The 9 T cell receptor beta chains presented below share a single source sample, sequenced in a study of T cells in Graves' hyperthyroidism and ophthalmopathy. TCR beta CDR3 regions were amplified from RNA. With the HTBI primer set, the TCR CDR3 went through a first round of RT-PCR. MiXCR was run by TCRdb on the multiplex PCR reads, yielding one entry per CDR3 protein. Of about 400,000 distinct CDR3 sequences in the sample, roughly 13% were seen once. Specimen: blood. All receptors derive from a woman younger than 35 with Graves' hyperthyroidism.

This clonotype was observed a few times. V gene TRBV6-2 or TRBV6-3 combines with J gene TRBJ2-4; 11 positions match TRBD2. V shed 2 bases, J shed 4 bases, and the junction held 7 bases outside the gene matches. The CDR3 sequence is 17 residues long. CDR1 and CDR2 (germline): MNHEY, SVGEGT. The CDR3 spells CASSYGASGRSKNIQYF. In DNA, the CDR3 is TGTGCCAGCAGTTACGGGGCTAGCGGGAGGTCAAAAAACATTCAGTACTTC.

The sample holds many counts of this clonotype. The chain has TRBV3-1 and TRBJ2-7; TRBD2 agrees at 7 bases. The germline CDR1 and CDR2 sequences are LGHDT and YNNKEL (reference sequence). V lost 2 bases, J lost 4 bases, and 11 bases stayed unmatched. The CDR3 covers 16 residues. In DNA, the CDR3 is TGTGCCAGCAGCCAAACCTTATTTGGGGAGGGGTACGAGCAGTACTTC. This translates into CASSQTLFGEGYEQYF.

This clonotype came up many times. J is TRBJ2-7 and V is TRBV20-1; tentative D call: TRBD2 (7 bases). Trimming pared 5 bases from V and 0 bases from J, leaving 17 bases between. This CDR3 comprises 15 residues. Germline V gives CDR1 DFQATT, CDR2 SNEGSKA (reference sequence). The CDR3 sequence is CSAPSGGGNSYEQYF. CDR3 bases: TGCAGTGCTCCCTCTGGGGGGGGCAACTCCTACGAGCAGTACTTC.

This clonotype was counted a few times. The chain employs TRBV25-1 and TRBJ1-4, with D unclear. CDR1 and CDR2 from the germline V gene are MGHDK and SYGVNS. The CDR3 totals 14 residues. With 3 bases removed from V and 8 bases from J, the gap between germline ends came to 13 bases. CDR3 sequence reads: CASSDRVLSEKLFF. CDR3 bases: TGTGCCAGCAGTGATAGGGTTCTTAGCGAAAAACTGTTTTTT.

This clonotype occurred a few times. The chain couples TRBV6-1 to TRBJ2-1, with 8 bases that match TRBD1. CDR1 and CDR2 from the germline V gene are MNHNS and SASEGT. The V gene end was trimmed by 3 bases and the J gene end by 0 bases; junction bases not matched to a gene: 13. The length of the CDR3 is 19 residues. The CDR3, as DNA: TGTGCCAGCAGTGAGAGACAGGGGCTAGCACTAAGCTCCTACAATGAGCAGTTCTTC. It encodes CASSERQGLALSSYNEQFF.

Ten or more counts support this clonotype. The chain uses TRBV28 and TRBJ2-7; D is ambiguous. V gave up 3 bases and J gave up 0 bases, with 9 bases separating them. CDR1 and CDR2 from the germline V gene are MDHEN and SYDVKM. The CDR3 loop spans 14 amino acids. In DNA form, the CDR3 reads TGTGCCAGCAGTTTGCGGTTAGGCTCCTACGAGCAGTACTTC. This sequence encodes CASSLRLGSYEQYF.

This clonotype has at least ten counts. V gene TRBV28 combines with J gene TRBJ2-5, with 11 nucleotides matching TRBD2. V lost 11 bases, J lost 3 bases, and 11 bases stayed unmatched. The CDR3 sequence is 15 residues long. Germline V gene sequence: CDR1 MDHEN, CDR2 SYDVKM. The DNA for the CDR3 is TGTGCCTGCACCCCGGGGACTAGCGGAGAAGAGACCCAGTACTTC. It encodes CACTPGTSGEETQYF.

This clonotype was counted many times. The V gene is TRBV24-1, the J gene TRBJ1-5; TRBD1 might be the D (6 bases). This CDR3 has 17 residues. Trimming shortened V by 7 bases and J by 5 bases, and 23 bases separated the two germline ends. In germline, CDR1 is KGHDR, CDR2 SFDVKD. CDR3 protein: CATSTALGADLDQPQHF. CDR3 coding DNA: TGTGCCACCAGCACAGCCCTGGGGGCAGACCTCGATCAGCCCCAGCATTTT.

This clonotype has ten or more counts. This chain uses TRBV4-3 with TRBJ1-4, with D possibly being TRBD1 (6 bases). This CDR3 has 17 amino acids. Germline CDR1 is LGHNA and CDR2 is YSLEER. Trimming cost V 1 base and J 0 bases, with 12 bases left between them. CDR3 in amino acids: CASSQGPNRATNEKLFF. The CDR3 DNA is TGCGCCAGCAGCCAAGGGCCCAACAGGGCAACTAATGAAAAACTGTTTTTT.